This T cell receptor (beta chain) stems from a study of CD8 T cells in Susac syndrome. V shed 5 bases and J 2 bases; nucleotides not matched to a gene: 5. CDR1 and CDR2 (germline): MNHEY, SMNVEV (reference sequence). This CDR3 has 14 residues. An amount of RNA that ranged from about 0.45 to 1 ug was reverse transcribed with random hexamers. The amplification used immunoSEQ multiplex PCR on TCR beta CDR3; it spanned 54 Vbeta and 13 Jbeta. TCRdb called the immunoSEQ multiplex PCR reads again in MiXCR, with one record for every CDR3 protein. The repertoire holds about 140,000 distinct CDR3 sequences, with 90% to 95% as singletons. Healthy donors matched for age and sex were used as controls. Negative isolation yielded the CD8+ and CD4+ T cells, while FACS enriched the TEMRA cells.

The sequence derives from a human donor in good health. The sequenced sample was CD8+ T cells from PBMCs. The chain uses TRBV27 and TRBJ2-7; 8 bases are shared with TRBD1. The CDR3 bases are TGTGCCAGCAGTCAGGCCAGGGGGCCCTACGAGCAGTACTTC. Translating it yields CASSQARGPYEQYF.